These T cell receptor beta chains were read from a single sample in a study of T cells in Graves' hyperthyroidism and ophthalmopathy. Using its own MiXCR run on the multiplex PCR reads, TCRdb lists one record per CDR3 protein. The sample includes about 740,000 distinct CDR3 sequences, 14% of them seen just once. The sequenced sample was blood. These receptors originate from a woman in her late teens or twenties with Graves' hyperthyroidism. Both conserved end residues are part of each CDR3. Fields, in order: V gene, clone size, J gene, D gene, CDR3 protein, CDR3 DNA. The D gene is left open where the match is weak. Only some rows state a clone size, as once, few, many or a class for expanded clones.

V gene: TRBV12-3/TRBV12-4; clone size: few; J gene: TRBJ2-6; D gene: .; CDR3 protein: CASGALRAGANVLTF; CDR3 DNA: TGTGCCAGCGGGGCCTTAAGGGCTGGGGCCAACGTCCTGACTTTC
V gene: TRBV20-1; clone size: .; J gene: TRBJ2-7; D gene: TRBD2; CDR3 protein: CSARGRTSGSYEQYF; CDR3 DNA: TGCAGTGCCAGGGGCCGGACTAGCGGGAGTTACGAGCAGTACTTC
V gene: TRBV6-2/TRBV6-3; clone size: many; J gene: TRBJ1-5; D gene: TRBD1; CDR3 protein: CASSYYTGTGNQPQHF; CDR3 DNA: TGTGCCAGCAGTTATTATACTGGGACAGGCAATCAGCCCCAGCATTTT
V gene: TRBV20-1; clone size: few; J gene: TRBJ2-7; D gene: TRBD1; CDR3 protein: CSAIDRASSYEQYF; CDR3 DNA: TGCAGTGCAATCGACAGGGCGTCCTCCTACGAGCAGTACTTC
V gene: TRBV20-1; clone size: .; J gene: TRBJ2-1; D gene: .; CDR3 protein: CSAPAQGGWDEQFF; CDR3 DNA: TGCAGTGCCCCTGCCCAGGGGGGCTGGGATGAGCAGTTCTTC
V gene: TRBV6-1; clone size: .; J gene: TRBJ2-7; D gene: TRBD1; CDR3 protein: CASRGQGVNEQYF; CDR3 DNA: TGTGCCAGCAGGGGACAGGGTGTAAACGAGCAGTACTTC
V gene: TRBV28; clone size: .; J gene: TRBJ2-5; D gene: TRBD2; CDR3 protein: CASSLDPGTSGRSETQYF; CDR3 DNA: TGTGCCAGCAGTTTAGATCCCGGGACTAGCGGGAGGTCAGAGACCCAGTACTTC
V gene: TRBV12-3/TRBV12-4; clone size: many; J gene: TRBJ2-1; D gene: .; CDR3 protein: CASSYQGRGEQFF; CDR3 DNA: TGTGCCAGCAGTTACCAGGGGCGAGGGGAGCAGTTCTTC
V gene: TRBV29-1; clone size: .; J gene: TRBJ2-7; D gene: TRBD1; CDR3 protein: CSVGTGQAYEQYF; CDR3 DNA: TGCAGCGTTGGGACAGGGCAAGCCTACGAGCAGTACTTC
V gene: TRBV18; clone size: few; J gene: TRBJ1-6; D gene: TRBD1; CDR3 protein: CASSPRQGGDSPLHF; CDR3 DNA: TGTGCCAGCTCACCCCGACAGGGGGGCGATTCACCCCTCCACTTT
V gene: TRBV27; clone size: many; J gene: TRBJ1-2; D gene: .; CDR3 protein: CASGLVGGRINYGYTF; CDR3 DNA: TGTGCCAGCGGCCTGGTCGGGGGCAGGATCAACTATGGCTACACCTTC
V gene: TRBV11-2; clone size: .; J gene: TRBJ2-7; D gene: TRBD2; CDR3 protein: CASSHNSGRKDEQYF; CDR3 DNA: TGTGCCAGCAGCCACAATAGCGGGAGGAAAGACGAGCAGTACTTC
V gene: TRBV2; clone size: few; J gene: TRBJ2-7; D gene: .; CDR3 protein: CASSEGAGSYEQYF; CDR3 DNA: TGTGCCAGCAGTGAAGGGGCAGGCAGCTACGAGCAGTACTTC
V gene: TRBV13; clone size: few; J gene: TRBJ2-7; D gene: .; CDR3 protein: CASSFEGAGSNEQYF; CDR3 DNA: TGTGCCAGCAGCTTTGAAGGGGCCGGATCAAACGAGCAGTACTTC
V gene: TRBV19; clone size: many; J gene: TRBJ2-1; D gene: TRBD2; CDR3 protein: CASTTSFSGSNEQFF; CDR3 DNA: TGTGCCAGTACCACTTCCTTTAGCGGGAGTAATGAGCAGTTCTTC
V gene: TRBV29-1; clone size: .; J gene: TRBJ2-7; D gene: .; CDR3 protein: CSANSPNSYEQYF; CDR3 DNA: TGCAGCGCTAACTCTCCAAACTCCTACGAGCAGTACTTC
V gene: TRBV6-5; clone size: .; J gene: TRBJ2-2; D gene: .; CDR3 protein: CASSYVEGPANTGELFF; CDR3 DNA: TGTGCCAGCAGTTACGTGGAGGGGCCGGCGAACACCGGGGAGCTGTTTTTT
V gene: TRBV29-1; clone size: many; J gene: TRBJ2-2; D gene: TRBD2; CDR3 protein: CSVEIAGGPSTGELFF; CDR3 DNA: TGCAGCGTTGAAATAGCGGGAGGCCCTAGCACCGGGGAGCTGTTTTTT
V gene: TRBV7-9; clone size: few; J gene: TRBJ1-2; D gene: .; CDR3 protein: CASSLDFGAAGYTF; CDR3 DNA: TGTGCCAGCAGCTTAGACTTCGGGGCAGCAGGCTACACCTTC
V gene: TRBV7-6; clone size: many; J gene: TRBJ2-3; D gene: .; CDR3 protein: CASSLVGLSTDTQYF; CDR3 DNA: TGTGCCAGCAGCTTAGTTGGGCTTTCCACAGATACGCAGTATTTT
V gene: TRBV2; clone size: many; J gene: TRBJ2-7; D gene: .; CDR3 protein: CASSVQAGGGLDEQHF; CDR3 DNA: TGTGCCAGCAGTGTTCAGGCCGGTGGGGGGCTGGACGAGCAGCACTTC